The next 25 T cell receptor beta chains were all read from a single sample in a study of blood T cell repertoires in COVID-19. Libraries were prepared by immunoSEQ multiplex PCR; TCRdb keeps only in-frame clonotypes and omits some of them. The sample has about half a million clones, around 85% seen once. Sequenced sample: peripheral blood. These receptors were obtained from a human donor in a cohort sampled during active COVID-19.

This clone was detected only once. This chain connects TRBV7-2 to TRBJ1-4, with 7 bases aligning to TRBD1. The CDR3 is made up of 15 amino acids. CDR1 SGHTA and CDR2 FQGNSA come from the germline V gene. V trimming: 4 bases; J trimming: 8 bases; junction bases outside the gene matches: 10. The CDR3 loop is CASSYPGQASEKLFF. The DNA of the CDR3 is TGTGCCAGCAGCTACCCCGGACAGGCGAGCGAAAAACTGTTTTTT.

V is TRBV3-1 (or the pseudogene TRBV3-2) and J is TRBJ2-1, with 8 bases aligning to TRBD2. The CDR3 sequence is 15 residues long. Germline V gene data show CDR1 as LGHDT and CDR2 as YNNKEL (reference sequence). V shed 4 bases, J shed 7 bases, and the junction held 9 bases outside the gene matches. CDR3 coding DNA: TGTGCCAGCAGCCTCAGCGGGCGCGGGGGGAATGAGCAGTTCTTC. It codes for CASSLSGRGGNEQFF.

The chain's CDR3 is CASSQEDRGTEAFF. In nucleotides, the CDR3 is TGTGCCAGCAGCCAAGAGGATCGGGGCACTGAAGCTTTCTTT. This chain links TRBV3-1 (or the pseudogene TRBV3-2) with TRBJ1-1, with D hard to call. V shed 0 bases and J shed 4 bases, with 9 bases lying between them. This CDR3 region has 14 residues. CDR1 is LGHDT and CDR2 is YNNKEL in the germline V gene (reference sequence).

The gene calls are TRBV29-1 and TRBJ2-1; the match to TRBD2 covers 11 bases. Germline V CDR1 and CDR2: SQVTM, ANQGSEA. This CDR3 has 18 residues. The junction had 23 bases not matched to a gene; V was cut back by 7 bases and J by 9 bases. The CDR3 DNA is TGCAGCGACACAGGTCTTAGCGGGAGGGCCGGTAAAACAGGTGAGCAGTTCTTC. Protein: CSDTGLSGRAGKTGEQFF.

V is TRBV27 and J is TRBJ2-7; D possibly corresponds to TRBD2 (5 bases). V was cut by 5 bases and J by 1 base, with 9 bases left in between. Germline V gene lookup returns CDR1 MNHEY and CDR2 SMNVEV (reference sequence). This CDR3 is built from 13 residues. CDR3 in DNA: TGTGCCAGCAGTCCGACTATTTCCTACGAGCAGTACTTC. Translation: CASSPTISYEQYF.

This sequence joins TRBV27 and TRBJ1-2, with TRBD1 identical over 10 bases. Trimming removed 5 bases from V and 0 bases from J; junction bases left unmatched: 9. Per germline, CDR1 MNHEY and CDR2 SMNVEV (reference sequence). The CDR3 covers 17 residues. CDR3 sequence reads: CASSPRGQGITNYGYTF. The CDR3 DNA follows: TGTGCCAGCAGTCCACGGGGACAGGGGATAACTAACTATGGCTACACCTTC.

The chain joins TRBV6-5 to TRBJ2-1, with 10 nucleotides matching TRBD2. The CDR3 consists of 16 residues. Germline loops: CDR1 MNHEY, CDR2 SVGAGI. J was trimmed by 1 base and V by 4 bases; bases with no gene match: 4. In nucleotides, the CDR3 is TGTGCCAGCAGTTTTCTAGCGGGAGTTTCCTACAATGAGCAGTTCTTC. Translation: CASSFLAGVSYNEQFF.

Turning to this clone: Other DNA sequences in this sample translate to the same CDR3. The chain carries TRBV5-1 and TRBJ2-5; TRBD1 agrees at 11 bases. CDR1 and CDR2 from the germline V gene are SGHRS and YFSETQ. Germline trimming cut 3 bases from V and 5 bases from J; bases unmatched to any gene: 3. There are 14 residues in the CDR3. CDR3 loop: CASSSGTGGETQYF. Here the CDR3 DNA reads TGCGCCAGCAGCTCGGGGACAGGGGGGGAGACCCAGTACTTC.

The rearrangement uses TRBV19 and TRBJ2-5; 9 nucleotides match TRBD2. Germline trimming cut 5 bases from V and 5 bases from J; bases unmatched to any gene: 18. Germline CDR1 reads LNHDA; CDR2 reads SQIVND (reference sequence). The CDR3 contains 18 residues. The CDR3 reads CASSPYRLAGRRGETQYF. For the CDR3, the DNA is TGTGCCAGTAGTCCTTATCGGCTAGCGGGACGTCGGGGGGAGACCCAGTACTTC.

The chain uses TRBV14 and TRBJ2-1; D is perhaps TRBD1 (6 bases). The CDR3 covers 14 residues. Trimming pared 1 base from V and 6 bases from J, leaving 10 bases between. CDR1 and CDR2 from the germline V gene are SGHDN and FVKESK. Here the CDR3 reads CASSQVWGLNEQFF. The CDR3 nucleotides read TGTGCCAGCAGCCAAGTCTGGGGGCTCAATGAGCAGTTCTTC.

J is TRBJ1-2 and V is TRBV28, with 11 bases aligning to TRBD1. Germline V gene data show CDR1 as MDHEN and CDR2 as SYDVKM. The CDR3 is 15 residues long. Trimming took 5 bases from V and 8 from J; bases not matched to a gene: 10. Here the CDR3 reads CASSTGQGDLDGYTF. The CDR3 DNA follows: TGTGCCAGCAGTACGGGACAGGGGGATCTAGACGGCTACACCTTC.

The J gene is TRBJ2-2, the V gene TRBV11-2; TRBD2 is a possible D gene (5 bases). V was pared by 2 bases and J by 4 bases, with 11 bases between. Germline V gene data show CDR1 as SGHAT and CDR2 as FQNNGV. CDR3 length: 15 residues. CDR3 sequence reads: CASSLTAAGTGELFF. For the CDR3, the DNA is TGTGCCAGCAGCTTAACAGCGGCGGGCACCGGGGAGCTGTTTTTT.

The chain combines TRBV7-3 with TRBJ2-1, with 7 positions matching TRBD2. Germline-derived CDR1 and CDR2 are SGHTA and FQGTGA. Trimming removed 4 bases from V and 9 bases from J; junction bases left unmatched: 6. The CDR3 runs to 13 residues. CDR3 sequence reads: CASSSRESGEQFF. The CDR3 bases are TGTGCCAGCAGCTCGCGGGAGAGTGGTGAGCAGTTCTTC. The whole variable domain, remainder taken from reference TRBV7-3 and TRBJ2-1, is GAGVSQTPSNKVTEKGKYVELRCDPISGHTALYWYRQSLGQGPEFLIYFQGTGAADDSGLPNDRFFAVRPEGSVSTLKIQRTERGDSAVYLCASSSRESGEQFFGPGTRLTVL.

This clone appeared a few times. This chain joins TRBV5-1 and TRBJ1-6; D may be TRBD1 (5 bases). The CDR3 is 14 residues long. Germline CDR1 reads SGHRS; CDR2 reads YFSETQ. The V end lost 4 bases, the J end lost 11 bases, and 16 bases lay between the germline ends. Here the CDR3 reads CASSVGRVGTPLHF. As DNA, the CDR3 is TGCGCCAGCAGCGTGGGGCGGGTGGGGACACCCCTCCACTTT. The full variable domain, with the rest looked up from reference TRBV5-1 and TRBJ1-6, is KAGVTQTPRYLIKTRGQQVTLSCSPISGHRSVSWYQQTPGQGLQFLFEYFSETQRNKGNFPGRFSGRQFSNSRSEMNVSTLELGDSALYLCASSVGRVGTPLHFGNGTRLTVT.

The V gene is TRBV6-5, the J gene TRBJ1-1; D gene uncertain. The CDR3 is 15 residues long. Germline CDR1 and CDR2: MNHEY and SVGAGI. Trimming left V 6 bases short and J 4 bases short, with 18 bases between. The CDR3 bases are TGTGCCAGCAGAACTAGGATGTTAGAGGGCACTGAAGCTTTCTTT. Protein product: CASRTRMLEGTEAFF.

The sample holds a few counts of this clone. V usage is TRBV7-9 and J usage is TRBJ1-5, with TRBD1 matching over 7 bases. Looked up from germline, CDR1 is SEHNR and CDR2 is FQNEAQ (reference sequence). The junction had 3 bases not matched to a gene; V was cut back by 5 bases and J by 5 bases. The CDR3 extends over 13 amino acids. The CDR3 bases are TGTGCCAGCAGCCCGGGACAGTATCAGCCCCAGCATTTT. Protein product: CASSPGQYQPQHF.

This sequence joins TRBV11-2 and TRBJ2-5; 9 nucleotides agree with TRBD2. Germline assignment: CDR1 SGHAT and CDR2 FQNNGV. The length of the CDR3 is 14 residues. V dropped 5 bases and J dropped 6; count of bases not matched to a gene: 7. The CDR3 spells CASSISGSGKTQYF. CDR3 sequence (DNA): TGTGCCAGCAGCATTAGCGGGAGTGGCAAGACCCAGTACTTC.

The chain has TRBV13 and TRBJ1-4, with TRBD1 matching over 7 bases. Unmatched junction bases numbered 10, after V lost 5 bases and J lost 7 bases. CDR1 and CDR2 (germline): PRHDT, FYEKMQ (reference sequence). This CDR3 spans 15 amino acids. CDR3 protein: CASSRSRGFREKLFF. DNA of the CDR3: TGTGCCAGCAGCCGTTCCAGGGGGTTTCGTGAAAAACTGTTTTTT.

This chain joins TRBV25-1 and TRBJ1-2, with TRBD1 identical over 7 bases. CDR1 is MGHDK and CDR2 is SYGVNS in the germline V gene. The V and J ends lost 4 bases and 7 bases, in that order; junction bases with no gene match: 9. This CDR3 has 14 amino acids. In DNA form, the CDR3 reads TGTGCCAGCAGTGGCCGTACAGGGGTAGGTGGCTACACCTTC. Encoded protein: CASSGRTGVGGYTF.

This clone appeared a few times. V usage is TRBV28 and J usage is TRBJ1-6; unclear D gene. Germline V gene sequence: CDR1 MDHEN, CDR2 SYDVKM. The V gene lost 7 bases and the J gene lost 1 base, with 14 bases spanning the gap. The CDR3 has 16 residues. CDR3 nucleotide sequence: TGTGCCAGCATTAGAAATTTCCGATCCTATAATTCACCCCTCCACTTT. This gives the protein CASIRNFRSYNSPLHF.

This clone is a singleton in its sample. The chain links TRBV23-1 to TRBJ1-5; 8 positions match TRBD1. TRBV23-1 is designated an ORF whose function remains uncertain. With V trimmed by 3 bases and J by 0 bases, 16 bases remained unmatched. This CDR3 region has 20 residues. For the CDR3, the DNA is TGCGCCAGCAGTCATTACCCCCCAGGGGGCTCACTGTGTAGCAATCAGCCCCAGCATTTT. Residues: CASSHYPPGGSLCSNQPQHF.

V and J are TRBV27 and TRBJ1-1; D is uncertain. Germline CDR1 and CDR2: MNHEY and SMNVEV (reference sequence). Trimming left V 3 bases short and J 5 bases short, with 7 bases between. This CDR3 is built from 12 residues. As DNA, the CDR3 is TGTGCCAGCAGTTTGAGTGGTACTGAAGCTTTCTTT. As protein: CASSLSGTEAFF.

This clone was seen just once. This chain connects TRBV9 to TRBJ1-1, with a weak D call TRBD1 (5 bases). CDR1 is SGDLS and CDR2 is YYNGEE in the germline V gene. CDR3 length: 14 residues. V shed 1 base and J shed 1 base, with 8 bases lying between them. DNA for the CDR3: TGTGCCAGCAGCGTAACTGGGGCGAACACTGAAGCTTTCTTT. Its translation: CASSVTGANTEAFF.

The V call is TRBV29-1, the J call TRBJ1-5; a possible D gene is TRBD1 (6 bases). Trimming took off 4 bases at V and 7 bases at J, with 17 bases between the two ends. CDR1 is SQVTM and CDR2 is ANQGSEA in the germline V gene. This CDR3 is built from 14 residues. The CDR3 here is CSVGNRDGGQPQHF. In DNA form, the CDR3 reads TGCAGCGTTGGAAACAGGGACGGTGGGCAGCCCCAGCATTTT.

The gene calls are TRBV30 and TRBJ1-2; TRBD1 is a possible D gene (6 bases). CDR1 and CDR2 from the germline V gene are GTSNPN and SVGIG (reference sequence). CDR3 length: 13 amino acids. Deletions cut 3 bases from V and 8 bases from J, with 16 bases between. The DNA of the CDR3 is TGTGCCTGGAGCGGCAGGGGTTTATACGGCTACACCTTC. This gives the protein CAWSGRGLYGYTF.